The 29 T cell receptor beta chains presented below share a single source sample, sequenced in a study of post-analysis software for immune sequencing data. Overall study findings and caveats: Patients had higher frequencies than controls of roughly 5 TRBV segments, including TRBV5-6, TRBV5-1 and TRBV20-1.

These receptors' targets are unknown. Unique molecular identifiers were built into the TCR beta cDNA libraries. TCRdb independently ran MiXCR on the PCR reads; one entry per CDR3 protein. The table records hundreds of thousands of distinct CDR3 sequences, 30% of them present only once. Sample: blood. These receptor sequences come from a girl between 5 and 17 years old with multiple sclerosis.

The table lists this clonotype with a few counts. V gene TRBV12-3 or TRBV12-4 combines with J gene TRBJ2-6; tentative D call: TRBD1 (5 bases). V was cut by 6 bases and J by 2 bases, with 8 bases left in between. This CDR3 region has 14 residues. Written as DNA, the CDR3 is TGTGCCAGCAGGCAAGGGGCTGGGGCCAACGTCCTGACTTTC. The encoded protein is CASRQGAGANVLTF.

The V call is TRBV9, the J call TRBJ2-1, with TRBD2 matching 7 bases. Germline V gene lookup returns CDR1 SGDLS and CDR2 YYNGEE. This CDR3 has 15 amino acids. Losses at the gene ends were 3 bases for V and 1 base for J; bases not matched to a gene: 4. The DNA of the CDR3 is TGTGCCAGCAGCGCAGGACTAGTATCCTACAATGAGCAGTTCTTC. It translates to CASSAGLVSYNEQFF.

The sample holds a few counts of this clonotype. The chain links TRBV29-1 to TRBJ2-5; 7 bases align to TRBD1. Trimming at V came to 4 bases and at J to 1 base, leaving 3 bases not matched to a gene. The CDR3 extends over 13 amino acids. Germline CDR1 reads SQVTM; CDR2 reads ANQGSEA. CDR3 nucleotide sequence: TGCAGCGTTGCTCGACAGGGCCAAGAGACCCAGTACTTC. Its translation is CSVARQGQETQYF.

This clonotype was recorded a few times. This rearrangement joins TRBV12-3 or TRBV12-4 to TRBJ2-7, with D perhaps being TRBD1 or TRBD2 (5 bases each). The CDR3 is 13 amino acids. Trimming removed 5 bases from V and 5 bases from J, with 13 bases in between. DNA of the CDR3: TGTGCCAGCAGTCCCTGGGGACGGGACGAGCAGTACTTC. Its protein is CASSPWGRDEQYF.

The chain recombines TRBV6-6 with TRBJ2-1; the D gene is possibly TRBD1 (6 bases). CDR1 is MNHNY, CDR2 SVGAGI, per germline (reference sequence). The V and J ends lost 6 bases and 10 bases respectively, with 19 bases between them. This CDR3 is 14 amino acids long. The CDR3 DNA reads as TGTGCCAGCAGGGAGTATACAGGGCTTCGAGAGCAGTTCTTC. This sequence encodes CASREYTGLREQFF.

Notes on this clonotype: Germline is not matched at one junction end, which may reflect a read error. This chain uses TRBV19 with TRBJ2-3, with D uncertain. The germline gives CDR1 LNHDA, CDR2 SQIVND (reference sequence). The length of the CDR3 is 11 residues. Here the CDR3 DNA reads TGTACCAGTAGTGGCCTGGGTACGCAGTATTTT. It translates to CTSSGLGTQYF. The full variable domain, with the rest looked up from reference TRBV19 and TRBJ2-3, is DGGITQSPKYLFRKEGQNVTLSCEQNLNHDAMYWYRQDPGQGLRLIYYSQIVNDFQKGDIAEGYSVSREKKESFPLTVTSAQKNPTAFYLCTSSGLGTQYFGPGTRLTVL.

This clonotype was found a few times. The CDR3 spells CASSLRGRTQETQYF. The CDR3 DNA sequence: TGTGCCAGCAGCTTAAGGGGGCGGACACAAGAGACCCAGTACTTC. The chain recombines TRBV5-5 with TRBJ2-5, with 7 bases aligning to TRBD1. V trimming: 2 bases; J trimming: 2 bases; junction bases outside the gene matches: 6. The V gene's germline CDR1 is SGHKS and CDR2 YYEKEE (reference sequence). This CDR3 has 15 residues.

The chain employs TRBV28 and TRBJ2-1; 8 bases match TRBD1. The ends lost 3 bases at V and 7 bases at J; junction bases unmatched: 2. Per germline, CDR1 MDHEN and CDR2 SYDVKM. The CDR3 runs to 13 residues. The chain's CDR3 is CASSLDRENEQFF. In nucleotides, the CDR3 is TGTGCCAGCAGTTTGGACAGGGAGAATGAGCAGTTCTTC.

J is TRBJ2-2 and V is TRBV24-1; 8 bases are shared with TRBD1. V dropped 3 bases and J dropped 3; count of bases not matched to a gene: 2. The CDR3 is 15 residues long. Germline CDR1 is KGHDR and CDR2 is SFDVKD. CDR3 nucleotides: TGTGCCACCAGTGATGTGACAGGGGACACCGGGGAGCTGTTTTTT. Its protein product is CATSDVTGDTGELFF.

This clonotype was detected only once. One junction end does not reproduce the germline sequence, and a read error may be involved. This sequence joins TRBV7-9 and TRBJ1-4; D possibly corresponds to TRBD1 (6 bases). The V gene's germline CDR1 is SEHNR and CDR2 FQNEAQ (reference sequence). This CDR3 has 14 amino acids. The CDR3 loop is CASSLIGQRERLFF. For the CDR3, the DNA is TGTGCCAGCAGCTTAATTGGACAGAGGGAAAGACTGTTTTTT.

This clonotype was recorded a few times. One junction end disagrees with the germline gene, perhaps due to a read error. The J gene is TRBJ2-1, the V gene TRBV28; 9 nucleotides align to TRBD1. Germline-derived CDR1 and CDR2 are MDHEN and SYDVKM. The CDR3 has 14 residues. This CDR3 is CVSTTGQGYNEQFF. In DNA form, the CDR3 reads TGTGTCAGCACGACGGGACAGGGATACAATGAGCAGTTCTTC.

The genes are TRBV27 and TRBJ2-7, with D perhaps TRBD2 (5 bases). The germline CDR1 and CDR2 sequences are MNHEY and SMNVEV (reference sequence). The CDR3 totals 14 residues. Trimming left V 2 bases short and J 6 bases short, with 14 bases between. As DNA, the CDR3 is TGTGCCAGCAGTTTAAGCCTAGCCTACCGCGAGCAGTACTTC. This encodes CASSLSLAYREQYF.

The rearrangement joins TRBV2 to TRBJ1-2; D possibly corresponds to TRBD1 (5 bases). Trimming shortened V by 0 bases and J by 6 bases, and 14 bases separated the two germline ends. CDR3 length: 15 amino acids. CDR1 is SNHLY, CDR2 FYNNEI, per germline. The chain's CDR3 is CASSEAGPGIDGYTF. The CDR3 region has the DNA TGTGCCAGCAGTGAAGCGGGGCCAGGGATCGATGGCTACACCTTC. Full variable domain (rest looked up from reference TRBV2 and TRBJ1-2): EPEVTQTPSHQVTQMGQEVILRCVPISNHLYFYWYRQILGQKVEFLVSFYNNEISEKSEIFDDQFSVERPDGSNFTLKIRSTKLEDSAMYFCASSEAGPGIDGYTFGSGTRLTVV.

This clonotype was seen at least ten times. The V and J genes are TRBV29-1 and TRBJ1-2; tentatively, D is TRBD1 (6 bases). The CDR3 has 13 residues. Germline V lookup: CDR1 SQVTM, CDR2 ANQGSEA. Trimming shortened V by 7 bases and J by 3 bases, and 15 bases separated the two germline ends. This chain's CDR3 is CSGGGGRDYGYTF. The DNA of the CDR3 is TGCAGCGGGGGGGGCGGACGCGACTATGGCTACACCTTC.

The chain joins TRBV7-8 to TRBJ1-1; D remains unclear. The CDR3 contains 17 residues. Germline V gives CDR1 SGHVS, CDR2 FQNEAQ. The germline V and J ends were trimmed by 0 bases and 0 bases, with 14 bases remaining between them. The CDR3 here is CASSLARSVLMNTEAFF. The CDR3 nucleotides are TGTGCCAGCAGCTTAGCGCGTTCGGTTTTAATGAACACTGAAGCTTTCTTT.

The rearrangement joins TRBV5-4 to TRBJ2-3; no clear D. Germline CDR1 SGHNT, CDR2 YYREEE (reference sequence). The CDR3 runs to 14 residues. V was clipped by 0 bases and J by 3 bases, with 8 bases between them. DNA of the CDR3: TGTGCCAGCAGCTTGGTACAGCTTACAGATACGCAGTATTTT. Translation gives CASSLVQLTDTQYF.

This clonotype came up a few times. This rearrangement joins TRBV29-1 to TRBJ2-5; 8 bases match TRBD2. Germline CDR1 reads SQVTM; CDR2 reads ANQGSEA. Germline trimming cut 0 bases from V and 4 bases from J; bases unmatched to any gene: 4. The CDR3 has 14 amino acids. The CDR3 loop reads CSVEELAVPETQYF. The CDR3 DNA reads TGCAGCGTTGAAGAACTAGCGGTGCCAGAGACCCAGTACTTC.

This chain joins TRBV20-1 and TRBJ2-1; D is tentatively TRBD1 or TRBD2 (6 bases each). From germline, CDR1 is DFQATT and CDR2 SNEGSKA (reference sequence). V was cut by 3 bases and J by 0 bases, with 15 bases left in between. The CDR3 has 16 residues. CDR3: CSARIKGGSSYNEQFF. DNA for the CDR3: TGCAGTGCTAGGATAAAGGGGGGAAGCTCCTACAATGAGCAGTTCTTC.

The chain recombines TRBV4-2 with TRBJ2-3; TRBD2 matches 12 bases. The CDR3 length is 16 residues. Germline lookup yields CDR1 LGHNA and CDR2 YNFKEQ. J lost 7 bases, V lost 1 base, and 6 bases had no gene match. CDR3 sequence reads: CASSQGGLAGTHTQYF. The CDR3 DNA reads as TGTGCCAGCAGCCAAGGGGGACTAGCGGGTACACATACGCAGTATTTT.

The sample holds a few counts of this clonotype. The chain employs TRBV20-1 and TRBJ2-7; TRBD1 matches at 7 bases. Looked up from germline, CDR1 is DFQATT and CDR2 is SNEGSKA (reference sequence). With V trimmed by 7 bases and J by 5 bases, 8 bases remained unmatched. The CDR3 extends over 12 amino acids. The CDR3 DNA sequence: TGCAGTGTGGGGCAGGGGGTCCACGAGCAGTACTTC. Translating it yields CSVGQGVHEQYF.

The CDR3 protein is CASSRWGTGGSREQYF. In nucleotides, the CDR3 is TGTGCCAGCAGCCGTTGGGGGACAGGGGGATCCAGGGAGCAGTACTTC. The chain uses TRBV7-8 and TRBJ2-7; 11 bases agree with TRBD1. Germline V gives CDR1 SGHVS, CDR2 FQNEAQ. The CDR3 runs 16 residues. The junction had 13 bases not matched to a gene; V was cut back by 5 bases and J by 7 bases. Full variable domain (missing parts from reference TRBV7-8 and TRBJ2-7): GAGVSQSPRYKVAKRGQDVALRCDPISGHVSLFWYQQALGQGPEFLTYFQNEAQLDKSGLPSDRFFAERPEGSVSTLKIQRTQQEDSAVYLCASSRWGTGGSREQYFGPGTRLTVT.

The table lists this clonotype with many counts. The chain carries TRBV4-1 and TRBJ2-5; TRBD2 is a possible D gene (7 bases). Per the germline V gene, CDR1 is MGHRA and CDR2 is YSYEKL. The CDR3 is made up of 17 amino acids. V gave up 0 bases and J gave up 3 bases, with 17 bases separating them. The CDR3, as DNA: TGCGCCAGCAGCCAAGAGGGACCTGGGGGGGCCGAAGAGACCCAGTACTTC. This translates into CASSQEGPGGAEETQYF.

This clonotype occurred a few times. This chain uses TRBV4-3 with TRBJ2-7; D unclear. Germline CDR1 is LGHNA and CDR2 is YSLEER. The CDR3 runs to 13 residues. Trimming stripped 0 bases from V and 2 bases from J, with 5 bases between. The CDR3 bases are TGCGCCAGCAGCCAAGATGGGGCCTACGAGCAGTACTTC. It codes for CASSQDGAYEQYF.

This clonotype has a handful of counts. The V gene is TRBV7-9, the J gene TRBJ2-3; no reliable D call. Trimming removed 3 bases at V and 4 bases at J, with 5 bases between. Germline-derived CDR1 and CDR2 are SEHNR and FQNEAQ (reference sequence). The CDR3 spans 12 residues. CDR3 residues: CASSFWADTQYF. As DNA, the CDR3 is TGTGCCAGCAGCTTTTGGGCAGATACGCAGTATTTT.

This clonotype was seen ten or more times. CDR3 protein: CSVALRSTDTQYF. The CDR3 DNA reads as TGCAGCGTTGCTCTGCGGAGCACAGATACGCAGTATTTT. The V call is TRBV29-1, the J call TRBJ2-3; no definite D call. This CDR3 region has 13 residues. V was pared by 4 bases and J by 0 bases, with 8 bases between. The germline gives CDR1 SQVTM, CDR2 ANQGSEA.

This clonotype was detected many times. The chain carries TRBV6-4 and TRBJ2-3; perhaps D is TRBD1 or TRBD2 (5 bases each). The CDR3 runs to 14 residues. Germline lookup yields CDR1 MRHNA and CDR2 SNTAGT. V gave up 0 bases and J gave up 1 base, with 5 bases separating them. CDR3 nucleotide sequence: TGTGCCAGCAGTGACTCGGGGGGCACAGATACGCAGTATTTT. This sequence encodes CASSDSGGTDTQYF.

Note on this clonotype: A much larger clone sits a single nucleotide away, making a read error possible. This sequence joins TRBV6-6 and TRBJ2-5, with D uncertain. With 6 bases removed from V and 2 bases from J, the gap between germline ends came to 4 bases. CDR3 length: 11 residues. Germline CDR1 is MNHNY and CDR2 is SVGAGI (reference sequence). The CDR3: CASRQQETQYF. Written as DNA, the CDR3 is TGTGCCAGCAGACAACAAGAGACCCAGTACTTC.

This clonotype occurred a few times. CDR3 DNA: TGCGCCAGCAGCCTAAGGACTCCCCCGAACACTGAAGCTTTCTTT. It encodes CASSLRTPPNTEAFF. This chain joins TRBV5-1 and TRBJ1-1; D is uncertain. The germline gives CDR1 SGHRS, CDR2 YFSETQ. The ends were cut back, 4 bases at V and 1 base at J, with 14 bases in the middle. The CDR3 covers 15 residues.

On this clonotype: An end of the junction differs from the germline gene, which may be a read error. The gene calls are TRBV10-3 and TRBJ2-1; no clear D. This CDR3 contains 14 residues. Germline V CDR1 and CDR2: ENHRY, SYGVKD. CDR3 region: CVISESAEYNEQFF. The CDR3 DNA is TGTGTCATCAGTGAGTCGGCAGAATACAATGAGCAGTTCTTC.